The 25 T cell receptor beta chains reported below all come from one sample, sequenced in a study of T-cell memory formation after mild COVID-19. Each CDR3 protein gets one entry after TCRdb re-called the 5' RACE reads with MiXCR. The table includes more than 300,000 distinct CDR3 sequences, over 11% detected once. The sequenced sample consisted of PBMCs or a T cell subset sorted from them (not recorded which). All receptors come from a man aged 18 to 30 who had mild COVID-19 (a few samples of this study predate the infection). Cell type and time point are not known.

This clonotype has only a few counts. The genes are TRBV9 and TRBJ1-1; 9 nucleotides line up with TRBD1. CDR3 length: 15 amino acids. The V gene end was trimmed by 3 bases and the J gene end by 2 bases; junction bases not matched to a gene: 5. Germline CDR1 and CDR2: SGDLS and YYNGEE. CDR3: CASSAHRGRNTEAFF. CDR3 DNA sequence: TGTGCCAGCAGCGCACACAGGGGGCGAAACACTGAAGCTTTCTTT. The whole variable domain, remainder taken from reference TRBV9 and TRBJ1-1, is DSGVTQTPKHLITATGQRVTLRCSPRSGDLSVYWYQQSLDQGLQFLIQYYNGEERAKGNILERFSAQQFPDLHSELNLSSLELGDSALYFCASSAHRGRNTEAFFGQGTRLTVV.

This clonotype was seen more than once but under ten times. This chain joins TRBV4-1 and TRBJ2-7; D remains unclear. The CDR3 totals 14 residues. V was shortened by 4 bases and J by 7 bases, with 17 bases between the two germline ends. The V gene's germline CDR1 is MGHRA and CDR2 YSYEKL. CDR3 region: CASSRQTRLTEQYF. CDR3 sequence (DNA): TGCGCCAGCAGCCGGCAGACCAGGCTTACGGAGCAGTACTTC.

This clonotype showed up just a few times. The CDR3 is CAISRGRSGNTIYF. The CDR3 DNA reads TGTGCCATCAGCAGGGGACGGTCTGGAAACACCATATATTTT. The chain has TRBV10-3 and TRBJ1-3; TRBD1 might be the D (6 bases). The V gene lost 6 bases and the J gene lost 1 base, with 10 bases spanning the gap. CDR1 is ENHRY, CDR2 SYGVKD, per germline. The CDR3 is made up of 14 amino acids.

This clonotype came up a few times. The genes are TRBV21-1 and TRBJ1-1. TRBV21-1 is annotated as a pseudogene. The CDR3 loop spans 11 amino acids. The CDR3 sequence: CASSKVSEAFF. For the CDR3, the DNA is TGTGCCAGCAGCAAAGTCAGTGAAGCTTTCTTT.

The chain employs TRBV4-3 and TRBJ2-1; no definite D call. The germline V gene encodes CDR1 LGHNA and CDR2 YSLEER. Deletions cut 4 bases from V and 0 bases from J, with 10 bases between. The CDR3 consists of 15 residues. The CDR3: CASSPERSSYNEQFF. In DNA form, the CDR3 reads TGCGCCAGCAGCCCGGAGAGGAGCTCCTACAATGAGCAGTTCTTC.

Ten or more counts support this clonotype. This chain uses TRBV28 with TRBJ2-5; the match to TRBD2 covers 15 bases. Germline V gene data show CDR1 as MDHEN and CDR2 as SYDVKM. CDR3 size: 17 residues. V lost 5 bases to trimming and J lost 2 bases; unmatched junction nucleotides: 6. The CDR3 DNA reads as TGTGCCAGCAGTCTGGGACTAGCGGGGGGCCTACAAGAGACCCAGTACTTC. As protein: CASSLGLAGGLQETQYF.

The genes are TRBV7-8 and TRBJ2-5; the D is unclear. The germline V and J ends were trimmed by 5 bases and 4 bases, with 8 bases remaining between them. The germline gives CDR1 SGHVS, CDR2 FQNEAQ. This CDR3 is 12 amino acids long. Here the CDR3 DNA reads TGTGCCAGCAGCGGAGCCCGAGAGACCCAGTACTTC. Translated: CASSGARETQYF.

This clonotype appeared a few times. J is TRBJ2-1 and V is TRBV7-2; possible D gene TRBD2, 5 bases. The CDR3 runs to 14 residues. Between the trimmed V and J ends, which lost 5 bases and 7 bases, there was a span of 15 bases. Germline CDR1 reads SGHTA; CDR2 reads FQGNSA. The CDR3: CASSTRRLVNEQFF. CDR3 sequence (DNA): TGTGCCAGCAGCACGAGGAGGCTAGTAAATGAGCAGTTCTTC.

This clonotype was recorded many times. This chain connects TRBV7-2 to TRBJ2-5; tentative D call: TRBD2 (5 bases). Trimming took 5 bases from V and 1 from J, leaving 14 bases between them. This CDR3 has 15 amino acids. CDR1 and CDR2 (germline): SGHTA, FQGNSA. CDR3 bases: TGTGCCAGCAGCGCCCGCGGGTGGGGCCAAGAGACCCAGTACTTC. Its translation: CASSARGWGQETQYF.

The sample holds a few counts of this clonotype. The chain uses TRBV29-1 and TRBJ2-2, with D maybe TRBD1 (6 bases). Trimming took off 5 bases at V and 4 bases at J, with 14 bases between the two ends. The CDR3 is made up of 14 amino acids. Per germline, CDR1 SQVTM and CDR2 ANQGSEA. The CDR3 loop is CSVQGAGVTGELFF. CDR3 DNA: TGCAGCGTTCAAGGGGCAGGGGTCACCGGGGAGCTGTTTTTT.

This clonotype was picked up many times. The chain links TRBV6-6 to TRBJ1-2; a weak D match, TRBD1 (6 bases). V was clipped by 2 bases and J by 5 bases, with 21 bases between them. The CDR3 has 17 residues. CDR1 MNHNY and CDR2 SVGAGI come from the germline V gene (reference sequence). Written as DNA, the CDR3 is TGTGCCAGCAGTTACCAGTCGACAGGCATCACCCAGTATGGCTACACCTTC. Encoded protein: CASSYQSTGITQYGYTF.

The genes are TRBV25-1 and TRBJ2-3; D remains ambiguous. The germline V gene has CDR1 MGHDK and CDR2 SYGVNS. Trimming took 8 bases from V and 6 from J, leaving 18 bases between them. The CDR3 contains 14 residues. CDR3 residues: CASQARVFIDTQYF. The CDR3 nucleotides read TGTGCCAGCCAAGCAAGGGTTTTCATTGATACGCAGTATTTT.

This clonotype has just a few counts. The rearrangement uses TRBV7-6 and TRBJ1-3; 8 nucleotides line up with TRBD1. The ends lost 5 bases at V and 4 bases at J; junction bases unmatched: 4. CDR1 SGHVS and CDR2 FNYEAQ come from the germline V gene. This CDR3 is built from 14 residues. The CDR3 spells CASSNRGSGNTIYF. The CDR3 region has the DNA TGTGCCAGCAGCAACAGGGGGTCAGGAAACACCATATATTTT.

Many counts were recorded for this clonotype. V gene TRBV28 combines with J gene TRBJ1-6, with a weak D call TRBD1 (5 bases). Deletions cut 3 bases from V and 6 bases from J, with 12 bases between. Germline assignment: CDR1 MDHEN and CDR2 SYDVKM. The CDR3 runs 15 residues. Written as DNA, the CDR3 is TGTGCCAGCAGTTTTCCGGGACTTACTAATTCACCCCTCCACTTT. As protein: CASSFPGLTNSPLHF.

The chain joins TRBV6-2 or TRBV6-3 to TRBJ1-6; no clear D. V was shortened by 0 bases and J by 6 bases, with 12 bases between the two germline ends. Per germline, CDR1 MNHEY and CDR2 SVGEGT. This CDR3 has 16 residues. CDR3 coding DNA: TGTGCCAGCAGTTACTCGAAGGCAATCGCTAATTCACCCCTCCACTTT. This encodes CASSYSKAIANSPLHF.

This clonotype was seen many times. The chain carries TRBV7-2 and TRBJ2-3; D unresolved. Trimming shortened V by 5 bases and J by 4 bases, and 16 bases separated the two germline ends. The germline V gene encodes CDR1 SGHTA and CDR2 FQGNSA. The CDR3 consists of 15 residues. The CDR3 is CASSPALVYADTQYF. The DNA of the CDR3 is TGTGCCAGCAGCCCAGCTCTCGTGTATGCAGATACGCAGTATTTT.

V and J are TRBV7-2 and TRBJ1-2, with 8 bases that match TRBD1. The CDR3 spans 14 residues. The trim removed 7 bases at V and 8 bases at J, leaving 12 bases unmatched. The germline CDR1 and CDR2 sequences are SGHTA and FQGNSA. In DNA, the CDR3 is TGTGCCAGCACAGGACAGGGCGCTGGGGGAGGCTACACCTTC. Its protein product is CASTGQGAGGGYTF.

The V gene is TRBV9, the J gene TRBJ2-3, with a weak D call TRBD1 (7 bases). Germline-derived CDR1 and CDR2 are SGDLS and YYNGEE. Deletions cut 0 bases from V and 0 bases from J, with 11 bases between. CDR3 length: 16 amino acids. The CDR3 loop is CASSVAGGHSTDTQYF. The DNA of the CDR3 is TGTGCCAGCAGCGTAGCAGGGGGGCATAGCACAGATACGCAGTATTTT. The full variable domain, rest sourced from reference TRBV9 and TRBJ2-3, is DSGVTQTPKHLITATGQRVTLRCSPRSGDLSVYWYQQSLDQGLQFLIQYYNGEERAKGNILERFSAQQFPDLHSELNLSSLELGDSALYFCASSVAGGHSTDTQYFGPGTRLTVL.

The chain links TRBV11-2 to TRBJ2-1; unclear D gene. V dropped 5 bases and J dropped 12 bases, with 38 bases sitting between them. The CDR3 has 20 residues. Germline V CDR1 and CDR2: SGHAT, FQNNGV. This CDR3 reads CASSRGQTTVTMRISNWQFF. The CDR3 nucleotides read TGTGCCAGCAGCCGTGGGCAGACCACGGTGACAATGAGAATCTCTAATTGGCAGTTCTTC.

The chain links TRBV7-3 to TRBJ2-1; D is perhaps TRBD2 (6 bases). The CDR3 runs to 16 residues. Germline lookup yields CDR1 SGHTA and CDR2 FQGTGA. Deletions cut 4 bases from V and 6 bases from J, with 19 bases between. In DNA form, the CDR3 reads TGTGCCAGCAGCTCCTACTCCGGGACTGGGTTCAATGAGCAGTTCTTC. It translates to CASSSYSGTGFNEQFF.

This clonotype was counted only a few times. The chain recombines TRBV7-6 with TRBJ2-3, with 10 bases fitting TRBD1. J was trimmed by 6 bases and V by 6 bases; bases with no gene match: 15. Germline CDR1 is SGHVS and CDR2 is FNYEAQ. CDR3 length equals 17 residues. The CDR3 reads CASSPPGQGIWGDTQYF. For the CDR3, the DNA is TGTGCCAGCAGTCCACCGGGACAGGGGATCTGGGGGGATACGCAGTATTTT.

This clonotype was recorded at least ten times. The chain carries TRBV12-3 or TRBV12-4 and TRBJ1-2, with D possibly TRBD1 on 5 matching bases. The V gene lost 5 bases and the J gene lost 1 base, with 8 bases spanning the gap. This CDR3 has 13 amino acids. The CDR3, as DNA: TGTGCCAGCAGTCCCGACAGTAACTATGGCTACACCTTC. It codes for CASSPDSNYGYTF.

This clonotype was detected many times. This chain links TRBV7-2 with TRBJ1-2; D is ambiguous. CDR1 SGHTA and CDR2 FQGNSA come from the germline V gene. This CDR3 comprises 14 residues. The V gene lost 0 bases and the J gene lost 4 bases, with 9 bases spanning the gap. The CDR3 sequence: CASSLALTVYGYTF. CDR3 DNA: TGTGCCAGCAGCTTAGCGCTTACTGTCTATGGCTACACCTTC.

This chain links TRBV7-9 with TRBJ2-3, with D perhaps TRBD1 (6 bases). With 4 bases removed from V and 2 bases from J, the gap between germline ends came to 13 bases. Per germline, CDR1 SEHNR and CDR2 FQNEAQ (reference sequence). CDR3 length: 15 residues. CDR3 nucleotide sequence: TGTGCCAGCAGCTCCACACAGGGTTACACAGATACGCAGTATTTT. This translates into CASSSTQGYTDTQYF.

This chain uses TRBV5-1 with TRBJ2-7; 10 bases match TRBD1. This CDR3 contains 13 residues. V lost 4 bases and J lost 5; bases outside the gene matches: 3. Per germline, CDR1 SGHRS and CDR2 YFSETQ. The CDR3 region has the DNA TGCGCCAGCAGCGCGGGACAGGGGAACGAGCAGTACTTC. Amino acid sequence: CASSAGQGNEQYF.